The present T cell receptor beta chain was sequenced within a study of blood T cell repertoires in COVID-19. Seattle patients were enrolled while actively infected and followed longitudinally. Looked up from germline, CDR1 is KGHSH and CDR2 is LQKENI. V dropped 3 bases and J dropped 4 bases, with 12 bases sitting between them. The CDR3 has 14 residues. Methods used by the authors: Estimated nucleated cell counts came from reference gene primer amplification. Sequenced by immunoSEQ multiplex PCR; TCRdb stores in-frame clones only, minus some. That table furnishes V, J and clone size, whereas the DNA furnished D and trimming. The table records approximately 70,000 clones, roughly 71% of them present only once.

This TCR came from a man aged 55 to 70 with COVID-19, enrolled during active disease. Sequencing was performed on peripheral blood. The chain joins TRBV18 to TRBJ1-1; no clear D. The CDR3 spells CASSPPGDRTEAFF. In nucleotides, the CDR3 is TGTGCCAGCTCACCGCCAGGTGACCGCACTGAAGCTTTCTTT. Drawing the rest from reference TRBV18 and TRBJ1-1, the complete variable domain is NAGVMQNPRHLVRRRGQEARLRCSPMKGHSHVYWYRQLPEEGLKFMVYLQKENIIDESGMPKERFSAEFPKEGPSILRIQQVVRGDSAAYFCASSPPGDRTEAFFGQGTRLTVV.